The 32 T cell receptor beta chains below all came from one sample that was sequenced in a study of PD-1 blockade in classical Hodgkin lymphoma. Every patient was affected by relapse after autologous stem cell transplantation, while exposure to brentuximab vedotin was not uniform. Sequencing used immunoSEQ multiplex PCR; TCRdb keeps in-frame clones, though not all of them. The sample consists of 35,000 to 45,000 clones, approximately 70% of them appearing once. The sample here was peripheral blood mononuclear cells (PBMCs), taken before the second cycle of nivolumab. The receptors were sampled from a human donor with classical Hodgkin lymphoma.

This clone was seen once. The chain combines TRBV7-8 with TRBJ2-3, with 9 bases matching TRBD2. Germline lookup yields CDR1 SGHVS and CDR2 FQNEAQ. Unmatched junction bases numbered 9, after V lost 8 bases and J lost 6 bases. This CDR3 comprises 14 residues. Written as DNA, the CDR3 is TGTGCCAGCGGCGGGCTAGCGGGGACCGATACGCAGTATTTT. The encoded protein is CASGGLAGTDTQYF.

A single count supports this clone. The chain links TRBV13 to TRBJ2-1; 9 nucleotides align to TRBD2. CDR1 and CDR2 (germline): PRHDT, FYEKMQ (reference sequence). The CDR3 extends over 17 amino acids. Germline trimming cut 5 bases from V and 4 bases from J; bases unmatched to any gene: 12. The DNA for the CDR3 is TGTGCCAGCAGCGAACAAGCTAGCGGGGATCTGTACAATGAGCAGTTCTTC. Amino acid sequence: CASSEQASGDLYNEQFF.

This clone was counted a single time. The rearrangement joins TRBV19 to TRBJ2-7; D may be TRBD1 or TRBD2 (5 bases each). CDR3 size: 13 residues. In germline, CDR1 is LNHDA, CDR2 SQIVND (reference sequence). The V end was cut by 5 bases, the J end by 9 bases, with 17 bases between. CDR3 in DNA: TGTGCCAGTAGTCCGGGACGGGACGCGGCGCAGTACTTC. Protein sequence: CASSPGRDAAQYF.

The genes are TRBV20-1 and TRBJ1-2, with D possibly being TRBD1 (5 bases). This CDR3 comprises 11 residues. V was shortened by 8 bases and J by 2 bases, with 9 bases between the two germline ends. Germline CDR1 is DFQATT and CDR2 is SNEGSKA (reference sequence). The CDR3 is CSLRENYGYTF. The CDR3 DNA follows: TGCAGTCTCAGGGAAAACTATGGCTACACCTTC.

The CDR3 DNA reads as TGCAGCGCCGGACAGGGGGGACCCACTGGAAACACCATATATTTT. As protein: CSAGQGGPTGNTIYF. This chain joins TRBV29-1 and TRBJ1-3; 10 bases agree with TRBD1. The V gene's germline CDR1 is SQVTM and CDR2 ANQGSEA. Trimming at V came to 7 bases and at J to 2 bases, leaving 8 bases not matched to a gene. The CDR3 is made up of 15 amino acids. Full variable domain (outside the CDR3, taken from reference TRBV29-1 and TRBJ1-3): SAVISQKPSRDICQRGTSLTIQCQVDSQVTMMFWYRQQPGQSLTLIATANQGSEATYESGFVIDKFPISRPNLTFSTLTVSNMSPEDSSIYLCSAGQGGPTGNTIYFGEGSWLTVV.

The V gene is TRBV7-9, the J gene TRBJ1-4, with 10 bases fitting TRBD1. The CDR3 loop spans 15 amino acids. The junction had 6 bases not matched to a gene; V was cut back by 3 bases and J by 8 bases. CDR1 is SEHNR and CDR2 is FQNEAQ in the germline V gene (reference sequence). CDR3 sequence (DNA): TGTGCCAGCAGCTTCAAGGGACAGGGGTCAGAAAAACTGTTTTTT. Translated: CASSFKGQGSEKLFF.

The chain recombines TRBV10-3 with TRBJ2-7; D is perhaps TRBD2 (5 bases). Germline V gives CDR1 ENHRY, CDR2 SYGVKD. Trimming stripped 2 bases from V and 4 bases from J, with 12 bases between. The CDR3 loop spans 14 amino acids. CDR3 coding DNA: TGTGCCATCAGTGAGAGTTCGGGGAAGTACGAGCAGTACTTC. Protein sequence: CAISESSGKYEQYF.

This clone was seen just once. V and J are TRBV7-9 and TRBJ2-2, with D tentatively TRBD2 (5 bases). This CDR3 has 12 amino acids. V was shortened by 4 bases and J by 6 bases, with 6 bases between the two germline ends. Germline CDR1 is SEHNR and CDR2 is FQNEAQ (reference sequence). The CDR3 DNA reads TGTGCCAGCAGCTCGGAGGCCGGGGAGCTGTTTTTT. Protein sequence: CASSSEAGELFF.

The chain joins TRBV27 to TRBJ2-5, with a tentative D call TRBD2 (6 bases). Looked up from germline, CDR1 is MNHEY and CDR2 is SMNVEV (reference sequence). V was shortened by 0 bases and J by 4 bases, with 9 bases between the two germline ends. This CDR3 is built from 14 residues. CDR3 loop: CASSLSAGRETQYF. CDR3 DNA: TGTGCCAGCAGTTTATCGGCGGGAAGAGAGACCCAGTACTTC.

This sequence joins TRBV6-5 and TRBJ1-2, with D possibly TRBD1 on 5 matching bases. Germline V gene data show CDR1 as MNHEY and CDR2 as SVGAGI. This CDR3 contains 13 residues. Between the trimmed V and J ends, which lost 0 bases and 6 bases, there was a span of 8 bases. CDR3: CASSYSGGDGYTF. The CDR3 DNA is TGTGCCAGCAGTTACTCGGGAGGGGATGGCTACACCTTC.

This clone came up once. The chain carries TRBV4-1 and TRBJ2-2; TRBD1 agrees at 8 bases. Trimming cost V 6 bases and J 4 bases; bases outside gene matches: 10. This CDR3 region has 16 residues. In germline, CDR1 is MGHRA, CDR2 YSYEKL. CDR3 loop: CASRGQAVTLTGELFF. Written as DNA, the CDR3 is TGCGCCAGCAGGGGACAGGCAGTGACTCTCACCGGGGAGCTGTTTTTT.

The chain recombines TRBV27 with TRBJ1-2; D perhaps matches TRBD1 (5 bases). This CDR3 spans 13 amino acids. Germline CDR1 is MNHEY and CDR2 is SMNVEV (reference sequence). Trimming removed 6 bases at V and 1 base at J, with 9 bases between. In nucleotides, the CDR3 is TGTGCCAGCAGCTCACAGGATAACTATGGCTACACCTTC. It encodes CASSSQDNYGYTF.

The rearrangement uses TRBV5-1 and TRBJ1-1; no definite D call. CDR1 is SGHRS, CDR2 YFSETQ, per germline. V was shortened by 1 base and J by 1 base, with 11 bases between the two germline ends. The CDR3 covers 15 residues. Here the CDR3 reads CASSLNGFGNTEAFF. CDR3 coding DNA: TGCGCCAGCAGCTTGAACGGTTTTGGGAACACTGAAGCTTTCTTT.

CDR3 loop: CASSLHTGQEETQYF. The CDR3 coding sequence is TGCGCCAGCAGCTTGCACACGGGACAGGAGGAGACCCAGTACTTC. V gene TRBV5-1 combines with J gene TRBJ2-5, with 8 bases that match TRBD1. The CDR3 has 15 amino acids. Germline trimming cut 1 base from V and 5 bases from J; bases unmatched to any gene: 7. Germline V gives CDR1 SGHRS, CDR2 YFSETQ.

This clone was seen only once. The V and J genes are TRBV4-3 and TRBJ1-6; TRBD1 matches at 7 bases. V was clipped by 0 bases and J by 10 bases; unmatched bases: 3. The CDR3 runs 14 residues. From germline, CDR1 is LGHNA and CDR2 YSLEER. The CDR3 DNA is TGCGCCAGCAGCCAAGATGAGACAGGGTCACCCCTCCACTTT. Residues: CASSQDETGSPLHF.

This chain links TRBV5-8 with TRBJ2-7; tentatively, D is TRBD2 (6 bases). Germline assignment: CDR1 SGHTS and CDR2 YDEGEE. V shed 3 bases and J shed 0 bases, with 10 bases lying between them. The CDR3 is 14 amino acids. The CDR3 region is CASSWTGGSYEQYF. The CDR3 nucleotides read TGTGCCAGCAGCTGGACCGGGGGCTCCTACGAGCAGTACTTC.

Here the CDR3 DNA reads TGTGCCAGCAGCTCGTGGACAGGGATCACTGAAGCTTTCTTT. It is translated as CASSSWTGITEAFF. The chain carries TRBV5-6 and TRBJ1-1; 8 bases map to TRBD1. V lost 3 bases to trimming and J lost 4 bases; unmatched junction nucleotides: 5. This CDR3 comprises 14 residues. CDR1 is SGHDT, CDR2 YYEEEE, per germline.

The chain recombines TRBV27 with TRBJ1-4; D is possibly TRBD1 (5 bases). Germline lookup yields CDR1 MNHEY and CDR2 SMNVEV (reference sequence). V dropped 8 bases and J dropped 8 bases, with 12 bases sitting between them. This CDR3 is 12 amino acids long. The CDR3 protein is CASRGEGEKLFF. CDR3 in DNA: TGTGCCAGCCGGGGCGAAGGAGAAAAACTGTTTTTT.

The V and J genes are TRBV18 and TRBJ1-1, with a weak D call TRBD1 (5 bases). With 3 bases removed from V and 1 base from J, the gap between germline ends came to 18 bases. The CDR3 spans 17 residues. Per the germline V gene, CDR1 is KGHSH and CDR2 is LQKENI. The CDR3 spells CASSPVSVGGANTEAFF. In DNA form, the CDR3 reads TGTGCCAGCTCACCTGTTTCCGTTGGGGGTGCGAACACTGAAGCTTTCTTT.

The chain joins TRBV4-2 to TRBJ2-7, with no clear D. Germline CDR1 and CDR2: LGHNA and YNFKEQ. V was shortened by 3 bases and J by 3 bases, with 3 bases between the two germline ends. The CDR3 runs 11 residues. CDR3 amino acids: CASSHGYEQYF. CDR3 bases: TGTGCCAGCAGCCACGGCTACGAGCAGTACTTC.

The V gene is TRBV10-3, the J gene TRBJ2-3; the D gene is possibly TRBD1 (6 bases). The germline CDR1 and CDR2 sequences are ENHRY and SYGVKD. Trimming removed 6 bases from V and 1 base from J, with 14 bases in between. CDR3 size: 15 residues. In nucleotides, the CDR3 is TGTGCCATCAGCAGGGGCAACGATGGCACAGATACGCAGTATTTT. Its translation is CAISRGNDGTDTQYF.

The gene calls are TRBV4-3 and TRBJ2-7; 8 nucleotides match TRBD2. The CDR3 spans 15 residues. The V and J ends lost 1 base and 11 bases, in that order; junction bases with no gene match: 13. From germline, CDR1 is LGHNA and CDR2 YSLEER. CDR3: CASSQGTGRALEKYF. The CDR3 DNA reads TGCGCCAGCAGCCAAGGGACCGGGAGGGCCCTCGAAAAGTACTTC.

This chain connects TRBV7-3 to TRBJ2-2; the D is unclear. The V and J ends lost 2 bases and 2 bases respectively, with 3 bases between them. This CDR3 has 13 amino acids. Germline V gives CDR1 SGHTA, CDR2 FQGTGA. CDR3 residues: CASSLSNTGELFF. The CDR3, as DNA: TGTGCCAGCAGCTTATCTAACACCGGGGAGCTGTTTTTT.

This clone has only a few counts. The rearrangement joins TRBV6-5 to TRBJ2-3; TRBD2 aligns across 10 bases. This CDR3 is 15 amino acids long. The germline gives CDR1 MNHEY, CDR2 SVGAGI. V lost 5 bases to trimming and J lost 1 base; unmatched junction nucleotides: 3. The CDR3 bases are TGTGCCAGCAGTCCTACTAGCGGGGGCACAGATACGCAGTATTTT. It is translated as CASSPTSGGTDTQYF.

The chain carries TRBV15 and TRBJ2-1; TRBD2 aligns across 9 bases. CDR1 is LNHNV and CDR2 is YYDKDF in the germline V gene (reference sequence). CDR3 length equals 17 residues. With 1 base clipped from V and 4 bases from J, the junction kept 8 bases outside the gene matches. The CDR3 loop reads CATSRGGSGGDYNEQFF. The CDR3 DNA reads TGTGCCACCAGCAGAGGCGGTAGCGGGGGTGATTACAATGAGCAGTTCTTC.

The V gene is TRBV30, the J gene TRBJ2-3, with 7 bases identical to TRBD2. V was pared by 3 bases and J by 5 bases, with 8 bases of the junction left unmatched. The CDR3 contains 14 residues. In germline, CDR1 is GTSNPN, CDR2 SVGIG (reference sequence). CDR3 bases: TGTGCCTGGAGCCGCAGACAGCGGGGAGATACGCAGTATTTT. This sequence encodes CAWSRRQRGDTQYF. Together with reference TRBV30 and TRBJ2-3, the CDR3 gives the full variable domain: SQTIHQWPATLVQPVGSPLSLECTVEGTSNPNLYWYRQAAGRGLQLLFYSVGIGQISSEVPQNLSASRPQDRQFILSSKKLLLSDSGFYLCAWSRRQRGDTQYFGPGTRLTVL.

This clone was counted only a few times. In DNA, the CDR3 is TGCGCCAGCAGAGAAGGGGGCGCGGGGAACACTGAAGCTTTCTTT. It encodes CASREGGAGNTEAFF. The gene calls are TRBV4-3 and TRBJ1-1; 7 bases fit TRBD1. The V gene's germline CDR1 is LGHNA and CDR2 YSLEER. The CDR3 has 15 amino acids. V lost 6 bases to trimming and J lost 1 base; unmatched junction nucleotides: 8.

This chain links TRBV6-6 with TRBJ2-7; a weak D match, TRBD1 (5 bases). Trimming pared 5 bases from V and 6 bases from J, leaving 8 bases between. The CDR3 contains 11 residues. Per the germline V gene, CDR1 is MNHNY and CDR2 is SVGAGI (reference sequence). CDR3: CASSPGFEQYF. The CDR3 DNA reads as TGTGCCAGCAGTCCAGGGTTCGAGCAGTACTTC.

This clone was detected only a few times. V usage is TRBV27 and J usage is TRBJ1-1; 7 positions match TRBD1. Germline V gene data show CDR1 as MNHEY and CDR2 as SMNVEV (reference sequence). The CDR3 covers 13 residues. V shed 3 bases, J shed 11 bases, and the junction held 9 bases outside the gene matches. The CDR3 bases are TGTGCCAGCAGTTTTACACCCGACAGGGCGGCTTTCTTT. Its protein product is CASSFTPDRAAFF.

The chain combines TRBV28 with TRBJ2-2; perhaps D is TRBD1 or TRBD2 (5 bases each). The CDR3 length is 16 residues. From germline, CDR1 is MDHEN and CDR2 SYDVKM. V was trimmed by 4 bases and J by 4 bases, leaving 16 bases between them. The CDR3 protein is CASSSPLGVSTGELFF. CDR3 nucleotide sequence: TGTGCCAGCAGTTCTCCCCTGGGGGTATCCACCGGGGAGCTGTTTTTT.

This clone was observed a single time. Here the CDR3 DNA reads TGTGCAAGTCGCACCCGCTCAGACAGGGGGCAAATAACGACCTCTTCTGAAGCTTTCTTT. This gives the protein CASRTRSDRGQITTSSEAFF. This chain joins TRBV12-2 and TRBJ1-1; the D call in the table, TRBD1, was not verified against the DNA. TRBV12-2 is a listed pseudogene. The CDR3 is 20 amino acids.

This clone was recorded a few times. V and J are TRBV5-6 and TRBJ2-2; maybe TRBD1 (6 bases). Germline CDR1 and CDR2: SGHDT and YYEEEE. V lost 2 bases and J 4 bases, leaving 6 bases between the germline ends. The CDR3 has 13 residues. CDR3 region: CASSFRGTGELFF. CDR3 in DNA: TGTGCCAGCAGCTTCAGGGGCACCGGGGAGCTGTTTTTT.